These T cell receptor beta chains were read from a single sample in a study of blood T cell repertoires in COVID-19. Some clones are missing from TCRdb's copy, which holds only in-frame ones; the method was immunoSEQ multiplex PCR. The sample shows 250,000 or so clones, about 85% of them seen only once. Sequenced: peripheral blood. These receptor sequences come from a man in his fifties or sixties with acute or convalescent COVID-19. CDR3s include the opening cysteine and the closing phenylalanine or tryptophan. A D gene is named only where the DNA matches it firmly. The size field is filled for only some rows; it gives once, few, many or a size class.

clone size	D gene	J gene	V gene	CDR3 protein	CDR3 DNA
-	TRBD1	TRBJ1-2	TRBV4-1	CASSQGPGQGFGYTF	TGCGCCAGCAGCCAGGGTCCGGGACAGGGCTTTGGCTACACCTTC
-	TRBD1	TRBJ2-7	TRBV7-2	CASSLGQGAFEQYF	TGTGCCAGCAGCTTAGGGCAGGGGGCGTTTGAGCAGTACTTC
few	-	TRBJ2-2	TRBV7-9	CASSSGLANTGELFF	TGTGCCAGCAGCTCGGGACTGGCGAACACCGGGGAGCTGTTTTTT
-	TRBD1	TRBJ2-7	TRBV25-1	CASSEDRVYEQYF	TGTGCCAGCAGTGAGGACAGGGTTTACGAGCAGTACTTC
-	-	TRBJ1-2	TRBV3-1/TRBV3-2	CASSSQGTYGYTF	TGTGCCAGCAGCTCACAGGGCACCTATGGCTACACCTTC
-	TRBD2	TRBJ2-5	TRBV12-3/TRBV12-4	CASSVLAVETQYF	TGTGCCAGCAGTGTACTAGCGGTGGAGACCCAGTACTTC
-	-	TRBJ2-1	TRBV2	CARTVPEREQFF	TGTGCCAGGACTGTACCAGAGCGTGAGCAGTTCTTC
-	TRBD1	TRBJ2-3	TRBV10-3	CAINPRRGQGAGDTQYF	TGTGCCATCAACCCCCGCCGGGGACAGGGGGCCGGAGATACGCAGTATTTT
few	-	TRBJ2-3	TRBV1	CTSSQPGLRTDTQYF	TGCACCAGCAGCCAACCGGGACTTCGCACAGATACGCAGTATTTT
-	-	TRBJ1-1	TRBV6-5	CASRAGSTGTEAFF	TGTGCCAGCAGGGCAGGGTCTACGGGCACTGAAGCTTTCTTT
few	TRBD1	TRBJ1-2	TRBV6-5	CASSGSGGNYGYTF	TGTGCCAGCAGCGGCTCAGGGGGTAACTATGGCTACACCTTC
-	TRBD1	TRBJ1-4	TRBV6-6	CASSPDRATNEKLFF	TGTGCCAGCAGCCCGGACAGGGCAACTAATGAAAAACTGTTTTTT
few	-	TRBJ2-7	TRBV3-1/TRBV3-2	CASSQDGGGYEQYF	TGTGCCAGCAGCCAAGATGGGGGAGGCTACGAGCAGTACTTC
-	-	TRBJ1-2	TRBV12-3/TRBV12-4	CATQQVYYGYTF	TGTGCCACCCAGCAGGTCTACTATGGCTACACCTTC
-	-	TRBJ1-5	TRBV28	CASSLNQPQHF	TGTGCCAGCAGCCTTAATCAGCCCCAGCATTTT
-	-	TRBJ1-3	TRBV7-3	CASREASGNTIYF	TGTGCCAGTAGGGAGGCCTCTGGAAACACCATATATTTT
-	TRBD2	TRBJ2-1	TRBV4-1	CASRAGGSEQFF	TGCGCCAGCAGGGCGGGGGGATCTGAGCAGTTCTTC
-	TRBD2	TRBJ2-7	TRBV28	CASSTRDYSYEQYF	TGTGCCAGCAGTACCCGGGACTACTCCTACGAGCAGTACTTC
-	-	TRBJ2-1	TRBV11-3	CASSLGNSGNEQFF	TGTGCCAGCAGCTTAGGAAACTCAGGGAATGAGCAGTTCTTC
-	-	TRBJ1-2	TRBV7-9	CASSFRQSIYGYTF	TGTGCCAGCAGCTTCAGACAGTCGATCTATGGCTACACCTTC
-	TRBD1	TRBJ2-4	TRBV18	CASSIRTGRYKNIQYF	TGTGCCAGCTCAATCCGGACAGGGCGGTACAAAAACATTCAGTACTTC
-	-	TRBJ2-3	TRBV19	CASSMQAESTDTQYF	TGTGCCAGTAGTATGCAAGCGGAGAGCACAGATACGCAGTATTTT
-	TRBD1	TRBJ1-6	TRBV4-1	CASSLDRGDNSPLHF	TGCGCCAGCAGCCTTGACAGGGGGGATAATTCACCCCTCCACTTT
-	TRBD1	TRBJ2-7	TRBV5-6	CASSSTGGPDEQYF	TGTGCCAGCAGTTCTACAGGGGGCCCGGACGAGCAGTACTTC
-	TRBD1	TRBJ1-2	TRBV2	CASRNRGLSYGYTF	TGTGCCAGCAGGAACAGGGGTTTGAGTTATGGCTACACCTTC
-	-	TRBJ1-3	TRBV2	CASSGGGDTIYF	TGTGCCAGCAGTGGGGGGGGAGACACCATATATTTT
-	-	TRBJ1-1	TRBV3-1/TRBV3-2	CASSQLTGNTEAFF	TGTGCCAGCAGCCAACTAACCGGGAACACTGAAGCTTTCTTT
-	-	TRBJ2-7	TRBV6-6	CASSKASVAEQYF	TGTGCCAGCAGCAAAGCGAGTGTGGCCGAGCAGTACTTC
once	-	TRBJ1-3	TRBV2	CASSAGTTGNTIYF	TGTGCCAGCAGTGCTGGGACAACTGGAAACACCATATATTTT
-	TRBD2	TRBJ2-3	TRBV7-2	CASSSLAGPGTDTQYF	TGTGCCAGCAGCTCTCTAGCGGGCCCGGGCACAGATACGCAGTATTTT
-	-	TRBJ2-1	TRBV12-3/TRBV12-4	CASGEIEQFF	TGTGCCAGCGGAGAAATTGAGCAGTTCTTC
-	-	TRBJ2-7	TRBV7-9	CASSLSVREQYF	TGTGCCAGCAGCTTAAGTGTACGGGAGCAGTACTTC
-	-	TRBJ2-5	TRBV5-6	CASSSQETQYF	TGTGCCAGCAGCTCTCAAGAGACCCAGTACTTC
-	TRBD2	TRBJ2-3	TRBV2	CASSGDGTSGSTQYF	TGTGCCAGCAGTGGGGACGGGACTAGCGGGAGTACGCAGTATTTT
-	TRBD1	TRBJ1-3	TRBV2	CASRAPGQRGNTIYF	TGTGCCAGCAGAGCCCCGGGACAGAGGGGAAACACCATATATTTT
-	-	TRBJ2-5	TRBV7-7	CASSLEVRGQETQYF	TGTGCTAGCAGCTTAGAGGTTAGAGGGCAAGAGACCCAGTACTTC
once	-	TRBJ1-3	TRBV19	CASILGGARIQGTIYF	TGTGCCAGTATTCTAGGGGGGGCGCGGATTCAGGGCACCATATATTTT
once	-	TRBJ2-5	TRBV3-1/TRBV3-2	CASSHLRGTWNF	TGTGCCAGCAGCCACCTTCGGGGTACATGGAACTTC
-	-	TRBJ1-1	TRBV23-1	CASSFIGQPRNTEAFF	TGCGCCAGCAGTTTTATCGGACAGCCAAGGAACACTGAAGCTTTCTTT
-	-	TRBJ2-7	TRBV28	CASSLLGGTYEQYF	TGTGCCAGCAGTTTATTAGGGGGAACCTACGAGCAGTACTTC
-	-	TRBJ2-2	TRBV7-2	CASSPAWGVNTGELFF	TGTGCCAGCAGCCCCGCCTGGGGAGTAAACACCGGGGAGCTGTTTTTT
-	-	TRBJ1-4	TRBV3-1/TRBV3-2	CASSRIGDEKLFF	TGTGCCAGCAGCCGAATAGGGGATGAAAAACTGTTTTTT
-	TRBD2	TRBJ2-4	TRBV6-5	CASSYSGGTRVNIQYF	TGTGCCAGCAGTTACTCTGGAGGGACTAGAGTGAACATTCAGTACTTC
-	-	TRBJ1-1	TRBV29-1	CSVAGGGTEAFF	TGCAGCGTTGCTGGGGGAGGAACTGAAGCTTTCTTT
-	-	TRBJ2-6	TRBV5-1	CASSLQLGANVLTF	TGCGCCAGCAGCTTGCAACTTGGGGCCAACGTCCTGACTTTC
-	TRBD1	TRBJ1-1	TRBV5-1	CASSEGQGNTEAFF	TGCGCCAGCAGCGAAGGACAGGGGAACACTGAAGCTTTCTTT
-	-	TRBJ1-2	TRBV6-5	CASSYSTPRHYGYTF	TGTGCCAGCAGTTACTCGACCCCTAGACACTATGGCTACACCTTC
few	TRBD1	TRBJ1-2	TRBV11-2	CASSSTSTGGFGRYTF	TGTGCCAGCAGCTCGACAAGCACAGGGGGCTTCGGTCGCTACACCTTC
-	TRBD1	TRBJ2-2	TRBV3-1/TRBV3-2	CASRSTGVPGELFF	TGTGCCAGCAGGTCGACAGGGGTGCCCGGGGAGCTGTTTTTT
-	-	TRBJ1-1	TRBV19	CASSIGISYTEAFF	TGTGCCAGTAGTATAGGAATCAGTTACACTGAAGCTTTCTTT
-	TRBD1	TRBJ2-7	TRBV6-1	CASSRDRLDEQYF	TGTGCCAGCAGTAGGGACAGGTTAGACGAGCAGTACTTC
-	TRBD1	TRBJ2-7	TRBV29-1	CSVIGQGGNEQYF	TGCAGCGTTATCGGACAGGGAGGCAACGAGCAGTACTTC